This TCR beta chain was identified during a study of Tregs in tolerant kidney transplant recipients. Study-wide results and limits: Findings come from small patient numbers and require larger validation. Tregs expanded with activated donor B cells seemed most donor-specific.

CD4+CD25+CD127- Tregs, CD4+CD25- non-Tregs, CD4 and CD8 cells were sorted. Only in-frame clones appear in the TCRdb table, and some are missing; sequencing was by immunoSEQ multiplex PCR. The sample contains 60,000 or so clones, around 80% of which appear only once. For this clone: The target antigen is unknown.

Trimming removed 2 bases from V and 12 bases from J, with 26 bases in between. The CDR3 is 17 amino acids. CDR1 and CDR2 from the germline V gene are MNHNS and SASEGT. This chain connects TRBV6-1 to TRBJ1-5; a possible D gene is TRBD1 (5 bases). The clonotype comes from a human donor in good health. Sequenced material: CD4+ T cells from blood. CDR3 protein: CASSEYLSPQSTGGQHF. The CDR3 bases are TGTGCCAGCAGTGAATATTTATCGCCCCAGAGTACGGGGGGCCAGCATTTT.